This is a list of T cell receptor beta chains from one sample in a study of early T cells in non-severe SARS-CoV-2 infection. One entry per CDR3 protein results from TCRdb running MiXCR on the 5' RACE reads. This sample has 35,000 to 50,000 distinct CDR3 sequences, with about 23% found just once. The sample was whole blood, taken at baseline. The receptor source for this set is an adult who was a healthcare worker with PCR-confirmed SARS-CoV-2 infection or an uninfected control (not recorded which). CDR3s include the opening cysteine and the closing phenylalanine or tryptophan. A D gene is named only where the DNA matches it firmly. A clone size is listed for some rows: how often the clone was seen (once, few, many), or a class if it is expanded.

>TRBJ2-7|TRBD1|TRBV20-1|few
CSARRDRLSYEQYF
TGCAGTGCTAGACGGGACAGGCTTTCCTACGAGCAGTATTTC
>TRBJ2-1|.|TRBV6-6|.
CASSYSIGRTNNEQFF
TGTGCCAGCAGTTACTCGATAGGGAGAACAAACAATGAGCAGTTCTTC
>TRBJ2-1|.|TRBV12-3/TRBV12-4|few
CASSLGGGYNEQFF
TGTGCCAGCAGTTTAGGAGGTGGCTACAATGAGCAGTTCTTC
>TRBJ2-5|.|TRBV18|.
CASSQDRDGTHLQETQYF
TGTGCCAGCTCACAAGACAGGGATGGGACTCACCTCCAAGAGACCCAGTACTTC
>TRBJ2-1|.|TRBV9|.
CASSVRYNEQFF
TGTGCCAGCAGCGTAAGGTACAATGAGCAGTTCTTC
>TRBJ2-5|.|TRBV6-6|.
CASGGMAETQYF
TGTGCCAGTGGGGGAATGGCGGAGACCCAGTACTTC
>TRBJ2-7|.|TRBV5-1|.
CASSLVDRSYEQYF
TGCGCCAGCAGCTTGGTGGACCGCTCCTACGAGCAGTACTTC
>TRBJ2-5|TRBD1|TRBV29-1|.
CSVEGLPDRGRGFYVRQETQYF
TGCAGCGTTGAAGGCCTCCCAGACAGGGGGCGAGGATTCTACGTACGGCAAGAGACCCAGTACTTC
>TRBJ1-4|.|TRBV4-3|.
CASSQDGSGAATNEKLFF
TGCGCCAGCAGCCAAGATGGTAGTGGGGCAGCAACTAATGAAAAACTGTTTTTT
>TRBJ1-3|TRBD1|TRBV5-5|.
CASSLVGGLGTGNTIYF
TGTGCCAGCAGCTTGGTAGGGGGCCTGGGGACTGGAAACACCATATATTTT
>TRBJ2-3|TRBD2|TRBV11-2|few
CASSLGLAGVPDTQYF
TGTGCCAGCAGCTTAGGTCTAGCGGGGGTCCCAGATACGCAGTATTTT
>TRBJ2-5|.|TRBV3-1|few
CASSQDLALQETQYF
TGTGCCAGCAGCCAAGATCTTGCGCTCCAAGAGACCCAGTACTTC
>TRBJ2-3|.|TRBV12-3/TRBV12-4|few
CASVQAGSTDTQYF
TGTGCCAGCGTCCAAGCAGGGAGCACAGATACGCAGTATTTT
>TRBJ1-3|.|TRBV6-6|few
CASRPGAARGNTIYF
TGTGCCAGCAGGCCCGGGGCCGCGAGGGGAAACACCATATATTTT
>TRBJ2-5|.|TRBV10-1|.
CASSESGVQTQYF
TGCGCCAGCAGTGAATCTGGGGTTCAGACCCAGTACTTC
>TRBJ1-3|TRBD1|TRBV4-2|few
CASSRIQGMGQGNTIYF
TGTGCCAGCAGCCGAATACAGGGGATGGGACAAGGAAACACCATATATTTT
>TRBJ1-5|.|TRBV19|many
CASQWGPYQPQHF
TGTGCCAGTCAGTGGGGGCCCTATCAGCCCCAGCATTTT
>TRBJ2-5|TRBD2|TRBV4-1|few
CASSQSLAVQETQYF
TGCGCCAGCAGCCAATCGCTAGCGGTTCAAGAGACCCAGTACTTC
>TRBJ1-6|.|TRBV30|few
CAWSRQMGDSPLHF
TGTGCCTGGAGCCGCCAAATGGGCGATTCACCCCTCCACTTT
>TRBJ2-2|.|TRBV10-3|.
CAISGRGTANTGELFF
TGTGCCATCAGTGGACGGGGGACGGCGAACACCGGGGAGCTGTTTTTT
>TRBJ2-3|TRBD2|TRBV7-8|.
CASSLVPSGGSTDTQYF
TGTGCCAGCAGCTTAGTTCCCAGCGGGGGTAGCACAGATACGCAGTATTTT
>TRBJ2-7|.|TRBV20-1|many
CSARDQWRAYEQYF
TGCAGTGCTAGAGATCAGTGGCGGGCCTACGAGCAGTACTTC
>TRBJ2-2|TRBD1|TRBV12-3/TRBV12-4|.
CASSPGQGLGIGELFF
TGTGCCAGCAGTCCCGGACAGGGGCTCGGGATCGGGGAGCTGTTTTTT
>TRBJ2-5|.|TRBV15|few
CATSRVEHETQYF
TGTGCCACCAGCAGGGTAGAACACGAGACCCAGTACTTC
>TRBJ2-1|.|TRBV29-1|.
CSVEDLDFPEQFF
TGCAGCGTTGAAGATCTCGACTTCCCGGAGCAGTTCTTC
>TRBJ2-1|.|TRBV18|.
CASSLVGNEQFF
TGTGCCAGCTCACTTGTGGGGAATGAGCAGTTCTTC
>TRBJ2-7|.|TRBV20-1|.
CSARGHLKAYEQYF
TGCAGTGCTAGGGGACATCTTAAGGCCTACGAGCAGTACTTC
>TRBJ1-5|.|TRBV18|many
CASSSKGLSNQPQHF
TGTGCCAGCTCGTCCAAGGGTCTTAGCAATCAGCCCCAGCATTTT
>TRBJ2-3|TRBD2|TRBV7-6|few
CASSLEPGGGTDTQYF
TGTGCCAGCAGCTTAGAACCGGGGGGTGGCACAGATACGCAGTATTTT
>TRBJ1-4|TRBD1|TRBV4-2|few
CASSQEVTTGTSEKLFF
TGTGCCAGCAGCCAAGAAGTCACGACAGGGACGAGTGAAAAACTGTTTTTT
>TRBJ1-2|.|TRBV29-1|.
CSVGRDGYTF
TGCAGCGTTGGCAGGGATGGCTACACCTTC
>TRBJ2-3|.|TRBV19|.
CASSMEGSSDTQYF
TGTGCCAGTAGTATGGAAGGATCTTCTGATACGCAGTATTTT
>TRBJ2-1|.|TRBV6-2/TRBV6-3|.
CASATAGSYNEQFF
TGTGCCAGCGCGACAGCTGGCTCCTACAATGAGCAGTTCTTC
>TRBJ2-7|TRBD1|TRBV14|.
CASSQVPGQGRYEQYF
TGTGCCAGCAGCCAAGTCCCGGGACAGGGTCGGTACGAGCAGTACTTC
>TRBJ1-5|TRBD1|TRBV20-1|many
CSARETWTGPHQPQHF
TGCAGTGCTAGAGAAACCTGGACAGGTCCCCATCAGCCCCAGCATTTT
>TRBJ1-2|.|TRBV4-3|.
CASSQVGWVYGYTF
TGCGCCAGCAGCCAAGTGGGATGGGTATATGGCTACACCTTC
>TRBJ2-3|.|TRBV11-2|.
CASSSPPNPRPDTQYF
TGTGCCAGCAGCTCCCCTCCGAATCCCCGCCCAGATACGCAGTATTTT
>TRBJ2-5|TRBD1|TRBV7-6|.
CASSLIGTGYKETQYF
TGTGCCAGCAGCTTAATTGGGACAGGGTACAAAGAGACCCAGTACTTC
>TRBJ2-1|.|TRBV10-3|few
CAISSWDKDIFSSYNEQFF
TGTGCCATCAGCTCTTGGGACAAGGACATTTTTAGCTCCTACAATGAGCAGTTCTTC
>TRBJ2-2|.|TRBV2|many
CASSPMSTAGELFF
TGTGCCAGCAGTCCCATGAGTACGGCTGGGGAGCTGTTTTTT
>TRBJ2-1|TRBD1|TRBV7-9|.
CASSLGTGGTGQFF
TGTGCCAGCAGCCTAGGGACAGGGGGAACTGGGCAGTTCTTC
>TRBJ1-1|.|TRBV12-3/TRBV12-4|many
CASRGLGNTEAFF
TGTGCCAGCAGGGGACTGGGGAACACTGAAGCTTTCTTT
>TRBJ2-3|TRBD2|TRBV2|few
CASSLGGGKADTQYF
TGTGCCAGCAGTCTAGGCGGGGGTAAGGCAGATACGCAGTATTTT
>TRBJ2-1|.|TRBV9|.
CASSVRTNPNEQFF
TGTGCCAGCAGCGTCCGGACTAACCCCAATGAGCAGTTCTTC
>TRBJ1-4|TRBD1|TRBV4-3|.
CASSQNYPGQNEKLFF
TGCGCCAGCAGCCAAAACTACCCGGGACAGAATGAAAAACTGTTTTTT
>TRBJ2-1|.|TRBV27|.
CASSRDGPYNEQFF
TGTGCCAGCAGCCGGGACGGCCCCTACAATGAGCAGTTCTTC
>TRBJ2-1|TRBD2|TRBV7-8|.
CASSLDPPGGSYNEQFF
TGTGCCAGCAGCTTAGATCCCCCGGGGGGATCATACAATGAGCAGTTCTTC
>TRBJ2-3|TRBD2|TRBV3-1|few
CASSQDTSGGAADTQYF
TGTGCCAGCAGCCAAGATACTAGCGGGGGGGCTGCAGATACGCAGTATTTT
>TRBJ2-7|TRBD2|TRBV9|.
CASSVGTSFDEQYF
TGTGCCAGCAGCGTAGGGACTAGCTTTGACGAGCAGTACTTC